The clone carrying this T cell receptor (beta chain) was picked up a small number of times. The antigen remains unidentified. The data were obtained in a study of early T cells in non-severe SARS-CoV-2 infection. Study findings and constraints: VDJdb matching skewed toward anti-spike CD8 responses, missing private and CD4 specificities.

Germline V gene lookup returns CDR1 KGHDR and CDR2 SFDVKD. Trimming removed 0 bases at V and 0 bases at J, with 12 bases between. The length of the CDR3 is 17 residues. Unique molecular identifiers were attached to individual cDNA molecules. TCRdb re-called the 5' RACE reads with MiXCR, one entry per CDR3 protein. Of around 49,000 distinct CDR3 sequences in the sample, approximately 4.1% are singletons; the top ten hold around 5.5%. This chain joins TRBV24-1 and TRBJ2-3; no clear D. The origin of this receptor is an adult who was a healthcare worker with PCR-confirmed SARS-CoV-2 infection or an uninfected control (not recorded which). The sample consisted of whole blood. DNA for the CDR3: TGTGCCACCAGTGATTTGTCGACGGCGCCTAGCACAGATACGCAGTATTTT. Protein: CATSDLSTAPSTDTQYF.